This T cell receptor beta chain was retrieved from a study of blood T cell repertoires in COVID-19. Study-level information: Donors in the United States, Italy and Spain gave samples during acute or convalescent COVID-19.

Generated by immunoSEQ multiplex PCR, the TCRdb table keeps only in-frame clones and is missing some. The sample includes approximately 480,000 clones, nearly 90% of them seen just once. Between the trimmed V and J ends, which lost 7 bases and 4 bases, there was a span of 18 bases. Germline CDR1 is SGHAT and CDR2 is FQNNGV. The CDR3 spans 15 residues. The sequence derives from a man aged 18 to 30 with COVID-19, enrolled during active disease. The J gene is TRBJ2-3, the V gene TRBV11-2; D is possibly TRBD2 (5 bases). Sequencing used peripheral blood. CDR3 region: CASTPEVLAADTQYF. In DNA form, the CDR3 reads TGTGCCAGCACCCCGGAGGTTCTGGCCGCAGATACGCAGTATTTT.